The 19 T cell receptor beta chains below were found in one sample sequenced in a study of blood T cell repertoires in COVID-19. Repertoires were generated with immunoSEQ multiplex PCR, while TCRdb's copy carries only in-frame clones and drops some. In the table there are some 80,000 clones, roughly 90% of which are singletons. Sequenced sample: peripheral blood. The source is a human donor in a cohort sampled during active COVID-19.

The V gene is TRBV7-3, the J gene TRBJ2-2; D might be TRBD2 (5 bases). V was shortened by 4 bases and J by 8 bases, with 14 bases between the two germline ends. Germline V gives CDR1 SGHTA, CDR2 FQGTGA. The CDR3 contains 14 residues. The CDR3 DNA sequence: TGTGCCAGCAGCTCCCCCCCAAGCGGAGGGGAGCTGTTTTTT. It encodes CASSSPPSGGELFF.

As DNA, the CDR3 is TGTGCCAGCACCCACAGGGGTGCCTACGAGCAGTACTTC. It encodes CASTHRGAYEQYF. The chain links TRBV12-3 or TRBV12-4 to TRBJ2-7; 7 bases map to TRBD1. Losses at the gene ends were 7 bases for V and 2 bases for J; bases not matched to a gene: 5. The CDR3 contains 13 residues.

The chain combines TRBV18 with TRBJ2-2, with 7 positions matching TRBD2. V was clipped by 0 bases and J by 3 bases; unmatched bases: 4. CDR3 length: 16 residues. CDR1 is KGHSH and CDR2 is LQKENI in the germline V gene. The CDR3 bases are TGTGCCAGCTCACCACCTAGCGGGCGCTACACCGGGGAGCTGTTTTTT. It yields the protein CASSPPSGRYTGELFF.

The gene calls are TRBV6-2 or TRBV6-3 and TRBJ1-5; D not resolved. The CDR3 extends over 16 amino acids. The germline gives CDR1 MNHEY, CDR2 SVGEGT. V was pared by 6 bases and J by 0 bases, with 15 bases between. The CDR3 is CASSRPTGSSNQPQHF. CDR3 in DNA: TGTGCCAGCAGCCGGCCGACGGGGTCTAGCAATCAGCCCCAGCATTTT.

The chain is built from TRBV24-1 and TRBJ2-1; D unresolved. The V gene lost 9 bases and the J gene lost 0 bases, with 5 bases spanning the gap. The CDR3 length is 12 residues. Per germline, CDR1 KGHDR and CDR2 SFDVKD. This CDR3 reads CATRSSYNEQFF. In nucleotides, the CDR3 is TGTGCCACCCGGAGCTCCTACAATGAGCAGTTCTTC.

V gene TRBV28 combines with J gene TRBJ1-2; D ambiguous. CDR3 size: 16 residues. V lost 7 bases, J lost 4 bases, and 22 bases lay in between. The V gene's germline CDR1 is MDHEN and CDR2 SYDVKM. CDR3 loop: CASTAGREDGPYGYTF. CDR3 nucleotide sequence: TGTGCCAGCACCGCCGGTCGGGAGGACGGCCCCTATGGCTACACCTTC.

This clone was found a few times. The rearrangement links TRBV15 to TRBJ2-7, with 7 bases aligning to TRBD2. The V gene's germline CDR1 is LNHNV and CDR2 YYDKDF (reference sequence). V lost 5 bases, J lost 3 bases, and 4 bases stayed unmatched. The CDR3 sequence is 13 residues long. As DNA, the CDR3 is TGTGCCACCAGCCCGCGGGAGAGCTACGAGCAGTACTTC. It specifies CATSPRESYEQYF.

The rearrangement uses TRBV9 and TRBJ2-1, with 13 bases identical to TRBD2. The CDR3 extends over 16 amino acids. Germline V lookup: CDR1 SGDLS, CDR2 YYNGEE. The junction had 2 bases not matched to a gene; V was cut back by 2 bases and J by 3 bases. CDR3 sequence: CASSVGLAGVYNEQFF. The CDR3 DNA reads as TGTGCCAGCAGCGTCGGACTAGCGGGAGTCTACAATGAGCAGTTCTTC.

The rearrangement uses TRBV18 and TRBJ1-1, with 8 bases that match TRBD1. The CDR3 spans 15 residues. J lost 1 base, V lost 5 bases, and 6 bases had no gene match. CDR1 and CDR2 (germline): KGHSH, LQKENI. The CDR3 DNA is TGTGCCAGCTCATCTCGCAGGGGGCCGAACACTGAAGCTTTCTTT. It codes for CASSSRRGPNTEAFF. The full variable domain, with the rest looked up from reference TRBV18 and TRBJ1-1, is NAGVMQNPRHLVRRRGQEARLRCSPMKGHSHVYWYRQLPEEGLKFMVYLQKENIIDESGMPKERFSAEFPKEGPSILRIQQVVRGDSAAYFCASSSRRGPNTEAFFGQGTRLTVV.

This chain's CDR3 is CSVVREVGTDTQYF. CDR3 DNA sequence: TGCAGCGTAGTCAGGGAAGTCGGCACAGATACGCAGTATTTT. The V call is TRBV29-1, the J call TRBJ2-3, with a tentative D call TRBD1 (5 bases). The CDR3 extends over 14 amino acids. Germline V gene lookup returns CDR1 SQVTM and CDR2 ANQGSEA. V lost 6 bases and J 1 base, leaving 14 bases between the germline ends.

The chain links TRBV6-5 to TRBJ2-5, with D possibly TRBD1 on 6 matching bases. In germline, CDR1 is MNHEY, CDR2 SVGAGI. The ends were cut back, 9 bases at V and 5 bases at J, with 16 bases in the middle. The CDR3 loop spans 13 amino acids. The CDR3 DNA is TGTGCCAGTGCCACTACAGGGTTGGAGACCCAGTACTTC. It yields the protein CASATTGLETQYF.

The V and J genes are TRBV9 and TRBJ2-3; TRBD2 agrees at 9 bases. Germline V CDR1 and CDR2: SGDLS, YYNGEE. The ends lost 10 bases at V and 2 bases at J; junction bases unmatched: 8. This CDR3 is 14 amino acids long. CDR3 amino acids: CASAIAGVTDTQYF. CDR3 nucleotides: TGTGCCTCCGCTATAGCGGGGGTCACAGATACGCAGTATTTT.

V is TRBV7-3 and J is TRBJ2-1; TRBD2 matches 12 bases. There are 16 residues in the CDR3. J gave up 9 bases and V 8 bases, and 14 bases lay outside the gene matches. Looked up from germline, CDR1 is SGHTA and CDR2 is FQGTGA. DNA for the CDR3: TGTGCCAGCCAATCCCGTGTGACTAGCGGGAGAAGTGAGCAGTTCTTC. Its protein is CASQSRVTSGRSEQFF.

The genes are TRBV7-9 and TRBJ2-7, with 9 bases that match TRBD1. CDR1 and CDR2 from the germline V gene are SEHNR and FQNEAQ (reference sequence). V gave up 2 bases and J gave up 6 bases; unmatched junction bases: 11. The CDR3 covers 16 residues. The CDR3 sequence is CASSLLPGQGAVEQYF. CDR3 nucleotide sequence: TGTGCCAGCAGCTTATTACCGGGACAGGGTGCGGTCGAGCAGTACTTC.

The rearrangement uses TRBV6-1 and TRBJ2-1; 11 nucleotides match TRBD1. Germline assignment: CDR1 MNHNS and CDR2 SASEGT. This CDR3 is built from 17 residues. V shed 4 bases, J shed 7 bases, and the junction held 12 bases outside the gene matches. The chain's CDR3 is CASSGGLGDRGVNEQFF. As DNA, the CDR3 is TGTGCCAGCAGTGGAGGACTGGGGGACAGGGGGGTGAATGAGCAGTTCTTC.

J is TRBJ1-4 and V is TRBV5-1; the D gene is possibly TRBD1 (6 bases). The V and J ends lost 3 bases and 3 bases respectively, with 9 bases between them. From germline, CDR1 is SGHRS and CDR2 YFSETQ. This CDR3 has 14 residues. In nucleotides, the CDR3 is TGCGCCAGCAGCTATACAGGGTCTAATGAAAAACTGTTTTTT. Translated, it gives CASSYTGSNEKLFF.

This chain links TRBV28 with TRBJ2-6, with 8 bases identical to TRBD1. The length of the CDR3 is 15 residues. The J segment lost 2 bases and the V segment lost 6 bases, leaving 3 bases of the junction unmatched. The germline V gene encodes CDR1 MDHEN and CDR2 SYDVKM. The CDR3 nucleotides are TGTGCCAGCAGGGACAGGGAAGCTGGGGCCAACGTCCTGACTTTC. It encodes CASRDREAGANVLTF. Full variable domain (remainder filled in from reference TRBV28 and TRBJ2-6): DVKVTQSSRYLVKRTGEKVFLECVQDMDHENMFWYRQDPGLGLRLIYFSYDVKMKEKGDIPEGYSVSREKKERFSLILESASTNQTSMYLCASRDREAGANVLTFGAGSRLTVL.

The gene calls are TRBV19 and TRBJ1-5, with D possibly being TRBD1 (6 bases). V dropped 1 base and J dropped 4 bases, with 14 bases sitting between them. The CDR3 totals 16 residues. CDR1 and CDR2 from the germline V gene are LNHDA and SQIVND (reference sequence). The CDR3: CASSIVWTADNQPQHF. CDR3 coding DNA: TGTGCCAGTAGTATAGTTTGGACAGCCGATAATCAGCCCCAGCATTTT.

This chain connects TRBV6-6 to TRBJ2-7; D might be TRBD1 (5 bases). CDR3 size: 13 residues. V shed 5 bases and J shed 7 bases, with 15 bases lying between them. Germline CDR1 and CDR2: MNHNY and SVGAGI (reference sequence). CDR3 coding DNA: TGTGCCAGCAGTGGCGACAGAGTCTCAGAGCAGTACTTC. Translated, it gives CASSGDRVSEQYF.